This TCR beta chain was sequenced for a study of read filtering for tumor transcriptome and immune sequencing (TCRdb year 2020). For context, the study as a whole: The cohort had 17 male and 15 or so female patients with a mean age of roughly 66 years, ranging from roughly 45 to 85. By revised international staging, roughly 8 patients were R-ISS I, some 17 were R-ISS II and over five were R-ISS III. Whole-transcriptome libraries were prepared with the TruSeq RNA Access Library Prep Kit after DNase treatment. Per sample, about 4.05 to 10.27 million TCR-region mapped reads were obtained with IR-seq, compared with only roughly 80 to 1,300 with RNA-seq. Using the same bone marrow samples, the study ran both targeted immune repertoire sequencing and bulk whole-transcriptome sequencing and then compared the TCR repertoires from each method. As a main aim, a read-filtering strategy for immune repertoire data was addressed, with the specific question being whether clonotypes supported by a single read should be removed. The investigation overall reported the following: The correlation between IR-seq and RNA-seq shared clonotype proportions rose when single-read clonotypes were removed. IR-seq captured clonotypes at much higher depth and more reliably than RNA-seq, and smaller IR-seq throughput sufficed to identify most shared clonotypes. Single-read clonotypes made up roughly four fifths of clonotypes but only 3.5% to 4% of total reads in IR-seq, compared with roughly three quarters of clonotypes and around 45% of reads in RNA-seq. Rather than purified T cells, the sorted CD138-negative fraction was a mixed bone marrow immune population.

From V the trimming removes 1 base and from J it removes 4 bases, while the gene matches leave 8 bases of the junction unaccounted for. CDR1 KGHSH and CDR2 LQKENI are derived from the germline V gene. The CDR3 measures 16 amino acids from cysteine to phenylalanine. The kept DNA is CDR3 alone, 48 bases in frame from the first base. This clonotype appeared many times. Its antigen is currently not known. Base qualities are not at hand, and no much larger clone is one base apart. Starting from approximately 400 ng RNA, TCR libraries were constructed with the Immunoverse kit using molecular barcoded adaptors that cover the alpha/delta and beta/gamma chains. TCR library preparation used the same RNA that was used for transcriptome sequencing. Sequencing of TCR libraries was carried out on an Illumina HiSeq 4000 with 2 x 150 cycles. The source study handled its data this way. Using MiXCR, which included quality filtering and error correction, TCR reads were aligned to human V, D, J and C references and then assembled into CDR3 clonotypes. The tcR package in R was used to analyze clonotype counts and gene usage diversity. For inspection of raw mapping reads, RNA-seq reads were mapped by STAR aligner version 2.5.3a onto GRCh37 of the human genome. To test how sequencing depth affected the clonotypes detected, IR-seq fastq files were randomly downsampled with Seqtk 1.3. The public reads were reanalyzed by TCRdb: fastp trimming at Q25, MiXCR alignment, in-frame beta chains only. Under each unique CDR3 protein, matching rows form one entry showing the most common genes and DNA. V and J calls and clone size were set by TCRdb, not the authors. In all, the sample holds approximately 23,000 distinct CDR3 sequences, and more than 20% of those were seen once. About a sixth of the sample is taken by the ten largest.

Each patient had bone marrow sampled at the time of active disease. Isolation of bone marrow mononuclear cells was performed by Ficoll-Hypaque density gradient centrifugation. Myeloma plasma cells were removed and CD138-negative cells were obtained by negative selection following labeling with CD138 magnetic microbeads on a MACS separator. Flow cytometry on an Attune NxT with CD138 antibodies was used to check the purity of the isolated cells. Total RNA was extracted with TRIzol reagent and quantified with a NanoDrop spectrophotometer. For each patient, the CD138-negative bone marrow sample underwent paired RNA-seq and IR-seq.

The chain employs TRBV18 and TRBJ2-7; 9 bases in between match TRBD1. The receptor was derived from a donor at least 40 years old with multiple myeloma. Sequenced: a population of CD138-negative cells sorted from bone marrow. The sample's cell subset or site, from its label and the paper: bone marrow mononuclear cells depleted of CD138+ plasma/myeloma cells by negative magnetic selection. The sequenced DNA is TGTGCCAGCTCACCACTACCAGGGACAGGGCTGTACGAGCAGTACTTC. Translated, this gives CASSPLPGTGLYEQYF.